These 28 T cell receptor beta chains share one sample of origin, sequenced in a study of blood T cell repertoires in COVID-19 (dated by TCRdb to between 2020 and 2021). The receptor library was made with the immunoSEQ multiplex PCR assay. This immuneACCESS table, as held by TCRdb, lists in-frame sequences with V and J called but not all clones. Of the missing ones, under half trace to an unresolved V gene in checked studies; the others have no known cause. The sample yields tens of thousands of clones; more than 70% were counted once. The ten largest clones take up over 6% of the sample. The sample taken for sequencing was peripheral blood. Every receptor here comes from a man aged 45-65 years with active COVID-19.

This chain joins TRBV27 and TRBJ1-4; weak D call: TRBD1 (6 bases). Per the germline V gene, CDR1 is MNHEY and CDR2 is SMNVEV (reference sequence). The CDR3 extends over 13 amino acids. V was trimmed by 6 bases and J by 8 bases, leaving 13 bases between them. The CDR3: CASRRGSLEKLFF. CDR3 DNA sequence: TGTGCCAGCAGGAGGGGGTCACTCGAAAAACTGTTTTTT.

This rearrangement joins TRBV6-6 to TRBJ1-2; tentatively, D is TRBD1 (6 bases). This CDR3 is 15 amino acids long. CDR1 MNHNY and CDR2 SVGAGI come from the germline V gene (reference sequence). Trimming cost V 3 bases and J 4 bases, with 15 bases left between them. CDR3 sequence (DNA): TGTGCCAGCAGTTATAACCCACAGGGCCCCTATGGCTACACCTTC. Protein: CASSYNPQGPYGYTF.

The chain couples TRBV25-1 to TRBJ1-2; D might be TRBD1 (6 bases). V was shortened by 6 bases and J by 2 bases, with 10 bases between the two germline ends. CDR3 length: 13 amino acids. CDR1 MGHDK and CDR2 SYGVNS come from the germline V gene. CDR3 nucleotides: TGTGCCAGCAGCTGGACAGAGAACTATGGCTACACCTTC. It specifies CASSWTENYGYTF.

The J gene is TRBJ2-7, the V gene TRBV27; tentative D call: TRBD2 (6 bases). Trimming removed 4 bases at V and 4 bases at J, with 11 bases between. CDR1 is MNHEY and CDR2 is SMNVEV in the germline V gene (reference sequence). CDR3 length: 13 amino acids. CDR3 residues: CASSYRSGYEQYV. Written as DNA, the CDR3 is TGTGCCAGCAGTTATCGAAGCGGGTACGAGCAGTACGTC.

The CDR3 reads CAIGRGGNNQPQHF. CDR3 DNA: TGTGCCATCGGGCGGGGAGGGAACAATCAGCCCCAGCATTTT. V gene TRBV10-3 combines with J gene TRBJ1-5; no definite D call. The germline V gene has CDR1 ENHRY and CDR2 SYGVKD. The V end was cut by 8 bases, the J end by 3 bases, with 14 bases between. The CDR3 covers 14 residues.

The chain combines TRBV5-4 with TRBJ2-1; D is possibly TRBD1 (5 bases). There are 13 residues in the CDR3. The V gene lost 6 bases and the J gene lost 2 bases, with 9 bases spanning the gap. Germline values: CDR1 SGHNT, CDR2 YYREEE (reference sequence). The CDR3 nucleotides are TGTGCCAGCAAGGGGTTCACCTACAATGAGCAGTTCTTC. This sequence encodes CASKGFTYNEQFF.

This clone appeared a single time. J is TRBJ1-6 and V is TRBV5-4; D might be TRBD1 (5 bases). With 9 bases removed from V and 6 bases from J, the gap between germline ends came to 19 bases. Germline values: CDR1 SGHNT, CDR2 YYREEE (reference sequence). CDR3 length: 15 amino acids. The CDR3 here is CATTGDRKGNSPLHF. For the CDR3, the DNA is TGTGCCACAACGGGGGATAGGAAGGGTAATTCACCCCTCCACTTT.

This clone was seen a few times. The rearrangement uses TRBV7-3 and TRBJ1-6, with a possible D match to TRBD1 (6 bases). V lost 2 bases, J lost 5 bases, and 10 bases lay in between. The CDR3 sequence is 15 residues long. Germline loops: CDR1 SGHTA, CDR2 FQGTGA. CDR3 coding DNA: TGTGCCAGCAGCTTAGGGGCAGGGGATAATTCACCCCTCCACTTT. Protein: CASSLGAGDNSPLHF.

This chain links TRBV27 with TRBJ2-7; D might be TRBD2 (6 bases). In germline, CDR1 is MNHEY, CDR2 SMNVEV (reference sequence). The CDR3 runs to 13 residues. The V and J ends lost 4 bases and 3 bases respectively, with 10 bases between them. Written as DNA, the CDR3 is TGTGCCAGCAGTTCTCGACTAGACTACGAGCAGTACGTC. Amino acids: CASSSRLDYEQYV.

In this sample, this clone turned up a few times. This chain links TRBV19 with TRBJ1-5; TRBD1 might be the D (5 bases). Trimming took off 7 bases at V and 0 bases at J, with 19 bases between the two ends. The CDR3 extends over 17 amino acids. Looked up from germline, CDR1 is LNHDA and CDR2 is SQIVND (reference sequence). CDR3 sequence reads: CASTKMEGRYSNQPQHF. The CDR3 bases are TGTGCCAGTACTAAAATGGAGGGACGGTATAGCAATCAGCCCCAGCATTTT.

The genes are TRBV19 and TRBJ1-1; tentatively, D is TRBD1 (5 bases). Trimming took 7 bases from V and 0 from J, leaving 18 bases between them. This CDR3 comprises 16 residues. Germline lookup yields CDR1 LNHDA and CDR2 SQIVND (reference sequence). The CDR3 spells CASKIGNKGLNTEAFF. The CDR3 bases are TGTGCCAGTAAGATAGGGAACAAGGGGTTGAACACTGAAGCTTTCTTT.

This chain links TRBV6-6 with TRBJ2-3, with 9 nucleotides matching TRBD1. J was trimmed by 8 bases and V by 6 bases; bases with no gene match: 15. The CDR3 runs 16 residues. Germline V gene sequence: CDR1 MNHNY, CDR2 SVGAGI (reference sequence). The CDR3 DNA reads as TGTGCCAGCAGGCCCCAGGACAGGGGAGGAATCGGTACGCAGTATTTT. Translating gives CASRPQDRGGIGTQYF.

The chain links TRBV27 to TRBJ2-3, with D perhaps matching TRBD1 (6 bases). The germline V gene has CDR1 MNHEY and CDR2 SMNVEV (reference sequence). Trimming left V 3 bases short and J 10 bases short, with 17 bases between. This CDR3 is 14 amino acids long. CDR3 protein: CASSFGTPPRAQYF. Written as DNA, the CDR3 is TGTGCCAGCAGTTTTGGGACACCACCCCGGGCGCAGTATTTT.

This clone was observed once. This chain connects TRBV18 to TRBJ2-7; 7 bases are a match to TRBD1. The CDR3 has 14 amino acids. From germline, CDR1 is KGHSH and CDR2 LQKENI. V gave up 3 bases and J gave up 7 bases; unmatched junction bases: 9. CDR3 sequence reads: CASSPTTGEREQYF. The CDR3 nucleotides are TGTGCCAGCTCACCGACAACAGGGGAGAGGGAGCAGTACTTC.

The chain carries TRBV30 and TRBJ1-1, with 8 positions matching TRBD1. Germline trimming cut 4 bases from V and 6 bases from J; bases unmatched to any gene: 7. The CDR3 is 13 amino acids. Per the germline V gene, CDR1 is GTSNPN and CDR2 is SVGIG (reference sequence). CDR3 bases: TGTGCCTGGATTCAGGGGGCGGGCGCTGAAGCTTTCTTT. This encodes CAWIQGAGAEAFF.

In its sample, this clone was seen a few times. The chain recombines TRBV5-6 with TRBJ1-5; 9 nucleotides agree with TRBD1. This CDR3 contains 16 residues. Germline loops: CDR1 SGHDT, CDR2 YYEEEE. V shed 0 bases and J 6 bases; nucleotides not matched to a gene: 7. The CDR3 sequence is CASSLAGQGLGQPQHF. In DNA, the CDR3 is TGTGCCAGCAGCTTGGCCGGACAGGGGTTGGGTCAGCCCCAGCATTTT.

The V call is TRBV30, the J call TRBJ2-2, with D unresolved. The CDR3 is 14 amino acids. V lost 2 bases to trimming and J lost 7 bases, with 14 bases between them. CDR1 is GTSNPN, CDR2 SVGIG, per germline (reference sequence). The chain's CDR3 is CAWSKTRASGELFF. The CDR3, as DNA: TGTGCCTGGAGTAAAACTCGAGCGAGCGGGGAGCTGTTTTTT.

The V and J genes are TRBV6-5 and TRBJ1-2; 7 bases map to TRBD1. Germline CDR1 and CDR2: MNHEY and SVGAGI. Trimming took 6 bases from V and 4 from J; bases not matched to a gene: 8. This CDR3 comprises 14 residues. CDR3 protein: CASSPMTGFYGYTF. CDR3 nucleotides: TGTGCCAGCAGCCCGATGACAGGGTTCTATGGCTACACCTTC.

The CDR3 nucleotides are TGCGCCAGCAGCTTGGGACAGGGGGCTTTAACTGAAGCTTTCTTT. This codes for CASSLGQGALTEAFF. This chain links TRBV5-1 with TRBJ1-1; 10 nucleotides agree with TRBD1. This CDR3 region has 15 residues. Germline V gives CDR1 SGHRS, CDR2 YFSETQ. Trimming removed 0 bases from V and 5 bases from J; junction bases left unmatched: 4.

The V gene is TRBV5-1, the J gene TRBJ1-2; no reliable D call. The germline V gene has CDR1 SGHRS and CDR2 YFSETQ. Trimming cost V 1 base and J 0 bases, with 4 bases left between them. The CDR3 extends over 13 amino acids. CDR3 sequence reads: CASSLTANYGYTF. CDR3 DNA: TGCGCCAGCAGCTTGACGGCTAACTATGGCTACACCTTC.

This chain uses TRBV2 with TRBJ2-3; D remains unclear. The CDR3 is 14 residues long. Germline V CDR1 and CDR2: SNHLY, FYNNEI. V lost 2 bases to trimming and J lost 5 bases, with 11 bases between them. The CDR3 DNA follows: TGTGCCAGCAGTGAAAGGATGGAGAGAGATACGCAGTATTTT. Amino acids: CASSERMERDTQYF.

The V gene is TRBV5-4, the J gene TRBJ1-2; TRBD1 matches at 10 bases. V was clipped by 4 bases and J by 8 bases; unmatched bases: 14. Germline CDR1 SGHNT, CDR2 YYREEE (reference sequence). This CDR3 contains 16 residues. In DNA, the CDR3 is TGTGCCAGCAGCCCCCCCCTTCCGGGACAGGGGAGCGGCTACACCTTC. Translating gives CASSPPLPGQGSGYTF.

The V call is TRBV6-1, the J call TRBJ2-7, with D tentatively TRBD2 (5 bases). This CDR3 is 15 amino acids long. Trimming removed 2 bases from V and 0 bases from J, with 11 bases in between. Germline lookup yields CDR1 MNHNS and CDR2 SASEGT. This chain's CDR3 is CASSEQTGSSYEQYF. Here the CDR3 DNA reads TGTGCCAGCAGTGAACAGACTGGGAGCTCCTACGAGCAGTACTTC.

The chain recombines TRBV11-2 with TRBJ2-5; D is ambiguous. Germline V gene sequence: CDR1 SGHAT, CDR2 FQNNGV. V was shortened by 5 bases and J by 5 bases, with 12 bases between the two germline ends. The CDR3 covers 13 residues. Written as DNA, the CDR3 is TGTGCCAGCAGCCCTTCCTTGGAGGAGACCCAGTACTTC. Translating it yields CASSPSLEETQYF.

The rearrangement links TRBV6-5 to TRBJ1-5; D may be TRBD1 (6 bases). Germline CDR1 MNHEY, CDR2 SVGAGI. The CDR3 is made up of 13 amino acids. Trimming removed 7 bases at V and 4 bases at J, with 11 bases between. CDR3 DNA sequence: TGTGCCAGCAAGGGGGGGAGGAATCAGCCCCAGCATTTT. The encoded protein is CASKGGRNQPQHF.

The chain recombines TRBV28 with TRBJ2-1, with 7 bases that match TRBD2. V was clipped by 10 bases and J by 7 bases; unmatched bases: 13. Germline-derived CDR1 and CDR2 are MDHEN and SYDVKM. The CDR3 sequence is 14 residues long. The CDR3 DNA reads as TGTGCCACGAAAGGGACTATTCCCAATAATGAGCAGTTCTTC. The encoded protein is CATKGTIPNNEQFF.

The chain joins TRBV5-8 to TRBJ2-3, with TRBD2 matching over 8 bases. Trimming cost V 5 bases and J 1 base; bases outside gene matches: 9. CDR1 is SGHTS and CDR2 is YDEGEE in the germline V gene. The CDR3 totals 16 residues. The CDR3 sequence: CASSYAPGGGTDTQYF. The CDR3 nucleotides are TGTGCCAGCAGTTATGCCCCGGGGGGGGGCACAGATACGCAGTATTTT.

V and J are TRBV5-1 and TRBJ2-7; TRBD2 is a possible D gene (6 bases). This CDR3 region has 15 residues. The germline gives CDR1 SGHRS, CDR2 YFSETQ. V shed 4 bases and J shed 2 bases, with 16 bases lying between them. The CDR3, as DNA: TGCGCCAGCAGCCCCGGGTGGGGCGGGACCTACGAGCAGTACTTC. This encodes CASSPGWGGTYEQYF.